What follows are 2 T cell receptor beta chains derived from one specimen sequenced in a study of blood T cells in healthy people across ages. Primed by a sample-barcoded 5' primer and a J-beta primer mix, a second PCR proceeded for roughly 6 to 12 cycles. From the 5' RACE reads, TCRdb called clonotypes with MiXCR, one entry per CDR3 protein. The sample shows 750,000 to 1,000,000 distinct CDR3 sequences, 25% to 30% of them seen only once. The sample also formed part of further work on T cells of mothers and their children.

Sequences were obtained from blood. The receptors originated from a woman aged 40 to 50 in good health.

This clonotype has a single count. The junction and the germline gene differ at one end; a read error may be behind it. V and J are TRBV28 and TRBJ1-2; D is unclear. CDR3 length: 15 amino acids. The germline V gene has CDR1 MDHEN and CDR2 SYDVKM. The CDR3 here is CANSLYAVSNYGYTF. The DNA for the CDR3 is TGTGCCAACAGTTTATATGCGGTATCTAACTATGGCTACACCTTC.

This clonotype was picked up many times. The chain uses TRBV11-2 and TRBJ2-4, with D perhaps assigned TRBD1 or TRBD2 (5 bases each). CDR1 is SGHAT, CDR2 FQNNGV, per germline. Trimming took 0 bases from V and 13 from J, leaving 10 bases between them. The CDR3 is 12 residues long. The CDR3 sequence: CASSLDKGEQYF. DNA of the CDR3: TGTGCCAGCAGCTTAGATAAAGGGGAGCAGTACTTC.